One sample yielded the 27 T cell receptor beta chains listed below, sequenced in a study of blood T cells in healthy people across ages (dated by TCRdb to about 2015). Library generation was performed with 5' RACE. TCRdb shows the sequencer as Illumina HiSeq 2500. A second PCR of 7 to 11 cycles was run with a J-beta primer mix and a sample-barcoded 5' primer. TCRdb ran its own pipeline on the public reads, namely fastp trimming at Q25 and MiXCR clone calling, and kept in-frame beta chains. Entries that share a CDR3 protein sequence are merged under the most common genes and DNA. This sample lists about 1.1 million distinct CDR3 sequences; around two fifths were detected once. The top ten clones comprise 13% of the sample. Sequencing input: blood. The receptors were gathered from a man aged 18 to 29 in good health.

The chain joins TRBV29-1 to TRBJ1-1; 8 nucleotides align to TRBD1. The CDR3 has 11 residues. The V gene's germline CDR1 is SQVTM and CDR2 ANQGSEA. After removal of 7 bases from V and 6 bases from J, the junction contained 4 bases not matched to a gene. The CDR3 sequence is CSAGDRPEAFF. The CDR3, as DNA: TGCAGCGCCGGGGACAGGCCTGAAGCTTTCTTT.

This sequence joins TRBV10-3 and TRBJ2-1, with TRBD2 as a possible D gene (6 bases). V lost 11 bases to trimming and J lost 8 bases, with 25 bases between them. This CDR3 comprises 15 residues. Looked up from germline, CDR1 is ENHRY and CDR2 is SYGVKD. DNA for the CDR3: TGTGCCGTCGCCCGGGACTCCTCAATCTTGGATGAGCAGTTCTTC. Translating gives CAVARDSSILDEQFF.

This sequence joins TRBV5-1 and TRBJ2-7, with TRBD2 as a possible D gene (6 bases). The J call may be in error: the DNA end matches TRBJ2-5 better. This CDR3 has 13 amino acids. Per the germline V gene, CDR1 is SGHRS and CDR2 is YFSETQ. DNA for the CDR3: TGCGCCAGCGCCCGGGACTCGGCAGAGACCCAGTACTTC. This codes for CASARDSAETQYF.

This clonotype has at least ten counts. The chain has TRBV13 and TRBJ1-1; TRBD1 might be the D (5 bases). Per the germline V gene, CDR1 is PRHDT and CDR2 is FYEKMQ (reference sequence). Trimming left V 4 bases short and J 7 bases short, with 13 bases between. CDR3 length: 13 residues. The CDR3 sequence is CASSSLGTREAFF. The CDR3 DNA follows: TGTGCCAGCAGCTCCCTTGGGACCCGTGAAGCTTTCTTT.

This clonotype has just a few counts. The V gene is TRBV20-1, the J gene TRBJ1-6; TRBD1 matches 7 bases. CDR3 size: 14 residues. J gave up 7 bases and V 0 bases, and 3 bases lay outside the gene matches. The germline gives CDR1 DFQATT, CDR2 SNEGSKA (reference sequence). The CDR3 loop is CSARDGTANSPLHF. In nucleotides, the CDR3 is TGCAGTGCTAGAGATGGGACAGCGAATTCACCCCTCCACTTT.

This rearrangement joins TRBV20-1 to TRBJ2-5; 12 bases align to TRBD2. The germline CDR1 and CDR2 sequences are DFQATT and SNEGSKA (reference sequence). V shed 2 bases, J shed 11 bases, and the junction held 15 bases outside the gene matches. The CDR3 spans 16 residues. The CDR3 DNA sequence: TGCAGTGCTAGATTTGCACTAGCGGGGGGCCGAAATGAGCAGTACTTC. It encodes CSARFALAGGRNEQYF.

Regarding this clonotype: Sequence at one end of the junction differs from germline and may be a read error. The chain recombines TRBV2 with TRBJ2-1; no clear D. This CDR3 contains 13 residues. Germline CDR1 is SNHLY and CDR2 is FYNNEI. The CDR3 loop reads CAGSVDVDNEQFF. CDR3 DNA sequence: TGTGCCGGCAGTGTGGACGTTGACAATGAGCAGTTCTTC. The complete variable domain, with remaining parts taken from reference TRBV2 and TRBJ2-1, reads EPEVTQTPSHQVTQMGQEVILRCVPISNHLYFYWYRQILGQKVEFLVSFYNNEISEKSEIFDDQFSVERPDGSNFTLKIRSTKLEDSAMYFCAGSVDVDNEQFFGPGTRLTVL.

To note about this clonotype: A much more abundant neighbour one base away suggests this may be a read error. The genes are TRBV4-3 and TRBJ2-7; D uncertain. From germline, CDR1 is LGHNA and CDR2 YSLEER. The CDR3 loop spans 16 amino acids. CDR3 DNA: TGCGCCAACAGCCAAGATATGTTCCAAGGCTCCTACGAGCAGTACTTC. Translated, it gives CANSQDMFQGSYEQYF.

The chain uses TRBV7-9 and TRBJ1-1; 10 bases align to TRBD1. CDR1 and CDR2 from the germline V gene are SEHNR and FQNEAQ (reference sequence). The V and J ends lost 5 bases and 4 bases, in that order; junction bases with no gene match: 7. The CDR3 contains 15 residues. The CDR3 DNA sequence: TGTGCCAGCAGCAAGACAGGGGGCGAGGGCACTGAAGCTTTCTTT. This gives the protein CASSKTGGEGTEAFF.

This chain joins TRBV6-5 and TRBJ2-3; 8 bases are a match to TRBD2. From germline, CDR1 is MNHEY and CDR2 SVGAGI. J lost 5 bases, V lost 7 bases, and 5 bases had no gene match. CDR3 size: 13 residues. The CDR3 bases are TGTGCCAGCACACGGGGGGGCGTAGATACGCAGTATTTT. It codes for CASTRGGVDTQYF.

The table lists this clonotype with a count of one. In nucleotides, the CDR3 is TGTGCCATCAGTGAGAATCAGGAGGGGAACACCGGGGAGCTGTTTTTT. Amino acids: CAISENQEGNTGELFF. This chain links TRBV10-3 with TRBJ2-2, with D tentatively TRBD2 (6 bases). V lost 2 bases, J lost 1 base, and 11 bases lay in between. This CDR3 contains 16 residues. Germline V CDR1 and CDR2: ENHRY, SYGVKD.

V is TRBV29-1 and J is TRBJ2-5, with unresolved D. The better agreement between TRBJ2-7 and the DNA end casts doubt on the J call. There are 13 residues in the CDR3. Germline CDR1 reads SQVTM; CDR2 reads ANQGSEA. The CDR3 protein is CSVELATQYEQYF. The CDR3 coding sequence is TGCAGCGTTGAATTAGCCACCCAATACGAGCAGTACTTC.

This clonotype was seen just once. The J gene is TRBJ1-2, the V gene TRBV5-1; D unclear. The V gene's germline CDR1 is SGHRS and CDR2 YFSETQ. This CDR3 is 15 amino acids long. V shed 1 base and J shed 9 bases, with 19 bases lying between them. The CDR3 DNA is TGCGCCAGCAGCTTGAGCGGCTCGCCCATCGGGAGCTACACCTTC. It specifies CASSLSGSPIGSYTF. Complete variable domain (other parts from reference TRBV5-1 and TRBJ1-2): KAGVTQTPRYLIKTRGQQVTLSCSPISGHRSVSWYQQTPGQGLQFLFEYFSETQRNKGNFPGRFSGRQFSNSRSEMNVSTLELGDSALYLCASSLSGSPIGSYTFGSGTRLTVV.

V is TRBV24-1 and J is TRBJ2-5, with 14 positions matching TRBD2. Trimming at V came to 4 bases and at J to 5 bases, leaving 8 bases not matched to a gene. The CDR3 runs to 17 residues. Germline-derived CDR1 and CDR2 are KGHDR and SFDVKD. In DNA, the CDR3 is TGTGCCACCAGTGAATCCGGACTAGCGGGGGGATCTGAGACCCAGTACTTC. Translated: CATSESGLAGGSETQYF.

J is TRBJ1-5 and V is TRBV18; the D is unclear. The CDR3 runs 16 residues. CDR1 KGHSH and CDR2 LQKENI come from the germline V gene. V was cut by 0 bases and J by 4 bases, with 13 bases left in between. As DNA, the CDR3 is TGTGCCAGCTCACCACCTTCCGCTCGAGGAAATCAGCCCCAGCATTTT. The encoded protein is CASSPPSARGNQPQHF.

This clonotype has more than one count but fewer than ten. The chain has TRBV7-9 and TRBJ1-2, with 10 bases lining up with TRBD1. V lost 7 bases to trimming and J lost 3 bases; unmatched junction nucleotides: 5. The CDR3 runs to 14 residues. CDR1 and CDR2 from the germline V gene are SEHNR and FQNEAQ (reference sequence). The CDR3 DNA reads TGTGCCAGCACCAGACAGGGGGCTGACTATGGCTACACCTTC. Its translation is CASTRQGADYGYTF.

CDR3 nucleotides: TGTGCCAGCAGTTACTCCGGCTTAGGTCAGAACACTGAAGCTTTCTTT. Amino acid sequence: CASSYSGLGQNTEAFF. The chain carries TRBV6-5 and TRBJ1-1; D call uncertain. This CDR3 region has 16 residues. The germline V and J ends were trimmed by 0 bases and 1 base, with 12 bases remaining between them. CDR1 MNHEY and CDR2 SVGAGI come from the germline V gene.

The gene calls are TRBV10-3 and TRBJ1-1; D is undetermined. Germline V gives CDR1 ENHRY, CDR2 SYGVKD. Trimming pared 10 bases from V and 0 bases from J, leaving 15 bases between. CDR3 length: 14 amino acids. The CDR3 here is CATAFKDMNTEAFF. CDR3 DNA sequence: TGTGCCACGGCCTTCAAAGACATGAACACTGAAGCTTTCTTT.

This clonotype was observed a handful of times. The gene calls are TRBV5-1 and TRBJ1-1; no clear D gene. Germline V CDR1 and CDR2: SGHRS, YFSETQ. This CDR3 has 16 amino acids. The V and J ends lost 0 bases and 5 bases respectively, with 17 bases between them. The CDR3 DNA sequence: TGCGCCAGCAGCTTGGCCGGTGGACCGGGAGGTACTGAAGCTTTCTTT. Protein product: CASSLAGGPGGTEAFF.

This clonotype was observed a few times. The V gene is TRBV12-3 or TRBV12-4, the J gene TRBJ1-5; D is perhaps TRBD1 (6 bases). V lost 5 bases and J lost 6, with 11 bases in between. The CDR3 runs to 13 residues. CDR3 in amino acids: CASSVGGIQPQHF. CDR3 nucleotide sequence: TGTGCCAGCAGTGTAGGGGGAATTCAGCCCCAGCATTTT.

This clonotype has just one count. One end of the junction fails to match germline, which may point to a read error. CDR3 DNA: TGTGTCAGCAGTTCCCAACTAGTAATTGCGCGAAATGAGCAGTACTTC. Translating it yields CVSSSQLVIARNEQYF. V and J are TRBV12-3 or TRBV12-4 and TRBJ2-5, with D possibly being TRBD2 (5 bases). The CDR3 runs 16 residues.

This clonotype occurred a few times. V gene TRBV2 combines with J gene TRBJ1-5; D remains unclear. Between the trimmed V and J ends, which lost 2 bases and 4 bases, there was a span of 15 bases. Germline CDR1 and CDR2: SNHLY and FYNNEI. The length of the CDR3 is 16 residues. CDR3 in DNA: TGTGCCAGCAGTGAATGGCCGGGAGTAAGGAATCAGCCCCAGCATTTT. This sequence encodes CASSEWPGVRNQPQHF.

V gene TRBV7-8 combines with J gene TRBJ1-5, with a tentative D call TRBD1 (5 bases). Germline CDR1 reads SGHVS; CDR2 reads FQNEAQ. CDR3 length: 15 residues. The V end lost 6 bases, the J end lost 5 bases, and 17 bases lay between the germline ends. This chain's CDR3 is CASSSGLSRDQPQHF. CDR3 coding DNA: TGTGCCAGCAGTTCGGGACTTTCACGGGATCAGCCCCAGCATTTT. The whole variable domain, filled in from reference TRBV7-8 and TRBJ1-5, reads GAGVSQSPRYKVAKRGQDVALRCDPISGHVSLFWYQQALGQGPEFLTYFQNEAQLDKSGLPSDRFFAERPEGSVSTLKIQRTQQEDSAVYLCASSSGLSRDQPQHFGDGTRLSIL.

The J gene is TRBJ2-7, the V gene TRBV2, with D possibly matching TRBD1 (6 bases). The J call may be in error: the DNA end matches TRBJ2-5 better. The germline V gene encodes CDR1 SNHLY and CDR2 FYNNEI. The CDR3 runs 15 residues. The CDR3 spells CASSGQLGIQETQYF. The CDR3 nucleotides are TGTGCCAGCAGCGGACAGCTCGGAATCCAAGAGACCCAGTACTTC.

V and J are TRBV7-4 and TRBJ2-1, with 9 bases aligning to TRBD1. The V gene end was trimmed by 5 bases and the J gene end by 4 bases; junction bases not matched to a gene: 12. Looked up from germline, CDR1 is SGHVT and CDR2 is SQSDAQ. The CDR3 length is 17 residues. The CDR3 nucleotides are TGTGCCAGCAGCCCTAAAGAAACCGACAGGGGGTACAATGAGCAGTTCTTC. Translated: CASSPKETDRGYNEQFF. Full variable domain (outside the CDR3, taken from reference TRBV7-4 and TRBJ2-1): GAGVSQSPRYKVAKRGRDVALRCDSISGHVTLYWYRQTLGQGSEVLTYSQSDAQRDKSGRPSGRFSAERPERSVSTLKIQRTEQGDSAVYLCASSPKETDRGYNEQFFGPGTRLTVL.

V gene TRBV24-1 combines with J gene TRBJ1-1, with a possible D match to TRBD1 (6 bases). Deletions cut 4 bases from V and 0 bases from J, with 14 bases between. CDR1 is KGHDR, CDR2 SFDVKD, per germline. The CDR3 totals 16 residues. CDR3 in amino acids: CATSDQPDSMNTEAFF. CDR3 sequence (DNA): TGTGCCACCAGTGACCAACCGGACAGCATGAACACTGAAGCTTTCTTT.

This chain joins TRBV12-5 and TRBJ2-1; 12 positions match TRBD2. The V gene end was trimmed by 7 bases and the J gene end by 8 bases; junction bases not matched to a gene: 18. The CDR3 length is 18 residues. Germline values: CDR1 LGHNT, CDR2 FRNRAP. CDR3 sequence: CASVPGTSGLNLGDEQFF. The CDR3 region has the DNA TGTGCTAGTGTCCCGGGGACTAGCGGGCTTAACCTGGGGGATGAGCAGTTCTTC. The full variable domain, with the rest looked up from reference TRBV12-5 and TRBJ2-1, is DARVTQTPRHKVTEMGQEVTMRCQPILGHNTVFWYRQTMMQGLELLAYFRNRAPLDDSGMPKDRFSAEMPDATLATLKIQPSEPRDSAVYFCASVPGTSGLNLGDEQFFGPGTRLTVL.